This TCR beta chain was identified in a study of chemoradiotherapy in HPV16-positive cancers. Overall study findings and caveats: During treatment, candidate HPV-specific clones and E7-related motifs expanded in tumor. Functional assays defining HPV-specific T cells used only a couple of HPV16-positive patients.

Over chemoradiotherapy, repertoires were sampled more than once. The length of the CDR3 is 13 residues. Germline CDR1 reads LNHDA; CDR2 reads SQIVND (reference sequence). Unmatched junction bases numbered 10, after V lost 7 bases and J lost 8 bases. This clone was seen a handful of times. No antigen is known for it. The protocol was immunoSEQ multiplex PCR, while the TCRdb copy is restricted to in-frame clones and leaves out a portion. This sample carries around 20,000 clones, roughly 89% of them seen once, and the ten largest clones take 5.8%. This chain uses TRBV19 with TRBJ1-2, with 7 bases aligning to TRBD1. The TCR sequence derives from a human donor with HPV-associated anogenital cancer. This specimen consisted of blood, obtained from a patient who underwent chemoradiotherapy. The CDR3 sequence: CASNSGQWEGYTF. CDR3 in DNA: TGTGCCAGTAATTCGGGACAGTGGGAAGGCTACACCTTC. Using reference TRBV19 and TRBJ1-2 for the parts outside the CDR3, the full variable domain is DGGITQSPKYLFRKEGQNVTLSCEQNLNHDAMYWYRQDPGQGLRLIYYSQIVNDFQKGDIAEGYSVSREKKESFPLTVTSAQKNPTAFYLCASNSGQWEGYTFGSGTRLTVV.